This T cell receptor (beta chain) was retrieved from a study of shared clonotypes between healthy human individuals. The CDR3 contains 14 residues. The germline V gene has CDR1 SGDLS and CDR2 YYNGEE. V lost 4 bases to trimming and J lost 10 bases, with 18 bases between them. To note about this clone: Its antigen is still unknown.

Study findings and constraints: Memory subsets generally showed lower estimated richness than naive subsets. Shared across a handful of donors were approximately 5% of the naive CD4 clonotypes. Donor scarcity curtailed the genetic and exposure-history diversity represented herein.

In the naive CD8 group, cells lacked CD45RO and were positively selected for CCR7, so terminally differentiated effector memory CD45RA+ cells were left out. Sequencing used immunoSEQ multiplex PCR; TCRdb keeps in-frame clones, though not all of them. The sample consists of nearly 600,000 clones, around 95% of them appearing once. The clonotype originates from a woman aged 30 to 39 in good health. Sequenced: naive CD8+ T cells sorted from blood. The chain carries TRBV9 and TRBJ2-1, with D possibly being TRBD2 (6 bases). In nucleotides, the CDR3 is TGTGCCAGCAGCCTGCGACTAGAATCTGAGGAGCAGTTCTTC. It encodes CASSLRLESEEQFF.